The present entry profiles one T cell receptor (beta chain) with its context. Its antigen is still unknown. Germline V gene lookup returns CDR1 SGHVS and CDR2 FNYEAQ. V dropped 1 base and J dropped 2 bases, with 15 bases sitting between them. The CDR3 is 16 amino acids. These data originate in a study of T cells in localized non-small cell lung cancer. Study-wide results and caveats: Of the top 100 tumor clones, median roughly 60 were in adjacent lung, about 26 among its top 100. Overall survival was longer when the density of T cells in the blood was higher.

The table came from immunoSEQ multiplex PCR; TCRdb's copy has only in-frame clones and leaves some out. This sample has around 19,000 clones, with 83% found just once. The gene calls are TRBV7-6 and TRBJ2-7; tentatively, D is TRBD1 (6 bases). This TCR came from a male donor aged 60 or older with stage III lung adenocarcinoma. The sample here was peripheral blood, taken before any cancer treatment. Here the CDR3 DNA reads TGTGCCAGCAGCTTAGACGCGACAGGCGCTCCCTACGAGCAGTACTTC. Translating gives CASSLDATGAPYEQYF.